These 18 T cell receptor beta chains originate from one sample sequenced in a study of cytomegalovirus exposure and HLA in healthy donors. TCRdb's table, derived via immunoSEQ multiplex PCR, lists solely in-frame clones and lacks some. Seen here are around 120,000 clones, over 85% observed once, and the top ten hold about 1.9%. Source material: PBMCs. The receptors originated from a woman aged 18-30 years in good health and CMV-seronegative.

The CDR3 loop is CASRNRDFGIPTYEQYF. CDR3 bases: TGTGCCAGCAGAAACCGGGACTTCGGTATACCCACCTACGAGCAGTACTTC. V is TRBV28 and J is TRBJ2-7; possible D gene TRBD2, 6 bases. This CDR3 has 17 amino acids. V was cut by 6 bases and J by 2 bases, with 23 bases left in between. Germline V gene data show CDR1 as MDHEN and CDR2 as SYDVKM.

This clone came up once. In the same sample, other DNA sequences code for this CDR3. The chain employs TRBV5-1 and TRBJ2-1, with 10 bases lining up with TRBD1. CDR1 SGHRS and CDR2 YFSETQ come from the germline V gene. There are 15 residues in the CDR3. V shed 4 bases and J 4 bases; nucleotides not matched to a gene: 5. CDR3 nucleotide sequence: TGCGCCAGCAGCCCGGGACAGGGGACTTACAATGAGCAGTTCTTC. It codes for CASSPGQGTYNEQFF.

V usage is TRBV18 and J usage is TRBJ2-3; D ambiguous. Germline V gives CDR1 KGHSH, CDR2 LQKENI. Trimming removed 3 bases at V and 4 bases at J, with 8 bases between. CDR3 length equals 13 residues. CDR3 DNA sequence: TGTGCCAGCTCACCGTCGAGCGCAGATACGCAGTATTTT. This sequence encodes CASSPSSADTQYF.

The chain employs TRBV29-1 and TRBJ1-2; a weak D match, TRBD1 (6 bases). The V end lost 6 bases, the J end lost 5 bases, and 25 bases lay between the germline ends. Germline CDR1 and CDR2: SQVTM and ANQGSEA. The CDR3 is 16 amino acids. The CDR3 sequence: CSVTDRTRARPYGYTF. CDR3 nucleotides: TGCAGCGTCACTGACAGGACCAGGGCGCGCCCGTATGGCTACACCTTC.

The V call is TRBV4-2, the J call TRBJ2-7; TRBD2 matches at 9 bases. CDR3 length equals 16 residues. CDR1 and CDR2 from the germline V gene are LGHNA and YNFKEQ. Trimming removed 0 bases from V and 3 bases from J; junction bases left unmatched: 6. The CDR3: CASSQDFSLAGYEQYF. The DNA of the CDR3 is TGTGCCAGCAGCCAAGATTTTTCACTAGCGGGCTACGAGCAGTACTTC.

The chain links TRBV30 to TRBJ1-2; no definite D call. Germline values: CDR1 GTSNPN, CDR2 SVGIG (reference sequence). V shed 1 base and J shed 5 bases, with 11 bases lying between them. CDR3 length: 13 residues. This CDR3 is CAWSDSLPYGYTF. The CDR3 DNA is TGTGCCTGGAGTGACAGCTTGCCTTATGGCTACACCTTC.

V and J are TRBV28 and TRBJ1-1; tentatively, D is TRBD1 (6 bases). The germline gives CDR1 MDHEN, CDR2 SYDVKM. The ends were cut back, 2 bases at V and 3 bases at J, with 13 bases in the middle. The CDR3 has 15 amino acids. The CDR3 reads CASSLRQGLYTEAFF. The CDR3 DNA is TGTGCCAGCAGTTTACGGCAGGGGCTCTACACTGAAGCTTTCTTT.

On this clone itself: The junction departs from the called germline gene at one end, perhaps through a read error. The chain uses TRBV27 and TRBJ2-7, with TRBD2 matching over 10 bases. Germline CDR1 MNHEY, CDR2 SMNVEV (reference sequence). The CDR3 is 11 amino acids. The CDR3 sequence is CQSGRAGEQYF. CDR3 in DNA: TGCCAGAGCGGGAGGGCAGGCGAGCAGTACTTC.

The chain couples TRBV11-2 to TRBJ1-5, with D possibly TRBD1 on 6 matching bases. Per the germline V gene, CDR1 is SGHAT and CDR2 is FQNNGV. V was shortened by 5 bases and J by 0 bases, with 11 bases between the two germline ends. CDR3 length: 15 residues. For the CDR3, the DNA is TGTGCCAGCAGCCCCGGGACATTTAGCAATCAGCCCCAGCATTTT. This gives the protein CASSPGTFSNQPQHF.

The CDR3 region is CASSLETSVSEQYF. For the CDR3, the DNA is TGTGCCAGCAGCTTAGAGACTAGCGTGAGCGAGCAGTACTTC. The chain is built from TRBV7-2 and TRBJ2-7; 8 bases are shared with TRBD2. Germline trimming cut 1 base from V and 6 bases from J; bases unmatched to any gene: 5. CDR1 and CDR2 from the germline V gene are SGHTA and FQGNSA. This CDR3 is 14 amino acids long.

The chain joins TRBV5-4 to TRBJ2-7; TRBD1 matches 7 bases. Germline CDR1 is SGHNT and CDR2 is YYREEE (reference sequence). Trimming took 4 bases from V and 2 from J; bases not matched to a gene: 6. The CDR3 runs 14 residues. The CDR3 DNA reads TGTGCCAGCAGCAAAAGAGACAGGGCCTACGAGCAGTACTTC. Protein sequence: CASSKRDRAYEQYF.

This chain connects TRBV28 to TRBJ1-1, with D possibly matching TRBD1 (6 bases). CDR3 length equals 16 residues. The V gene lost 2 bases and the J gene lost 0 bases, with 13 bases spanning the gap. Per the germline V gene, CDR1 is MDHEN and CDR2 is SYDVKM. The CDR3 reads CASSLTYREMNTEAFF. The DNA for the CDR3 is TGTGCCAGCAGTTTAACCTACAGGGAAATGAACACTGAAGCTTTCTTT. Filled out from reference TRBV28 and TRBJ1-1, the complete variable domain reads DVKVTQSSRYLVKRTGEKVFLECVQDMDHENMFWYRQDPGLGLRLIYFSYDVKMKEKGDIPEGYSVSREKKERFSLILESASTNQTSMYLCASSLTYREMNTEAFFGQGTRLTVV.

V is TRBV19 and J is TRBJ1-3, with D perhaps TRBD1 (5 bases). V gave up 7 bases and J gave up 4 bases, with 17 bases separating them. Germline-derived CDR1 and CDR2 are LNHDA and SQIVND (reference sequence). The CDR3 consists of 15 residues. DNA for the CDR3: TGTGCCAGTAACCCCGCGGGACTCCCAGGAAACACCATATATTTT. It yields the protein CASNPAGLPGNTIYF.

The V and J genes are TRBV9 and TRBJ1-1; 8 nucleotides match TRBD1. The CDR3 has 15 residues. J was trimmed by 11 bases and V by 4 bases; bases with no gene match: 16. The germline CDR1 and CDR2 sequences are SGDLS and YYNGEE. CDR3 bases: TGTGCCAGCAGCCCCGGACAGGGCAGACCCGGAGTTGCTTTCTTT. Residues: CASSPGQGRPGVAFF.

The rearrangement links TRBV11-3 to TRBJ2-1; 9 positions match TRBD2. V was pared by 3 bases and J by 2 bases, with 2 bases of the junction left unmatched. This CDR3 is built from 15 residues. The germline V gene has CDR1 SGHNT and CDR2 YENEEA. CDR3 loop: CASSLLAGPYNEQFF. The CDR3 DNA sequence: TGTGCCAGCAGCTTGCTAGCGGGGCCCTACAATGAGCAGTTCTTC.

The V gene is TRBV12-5, the J gene TRBJ2-1; the D gene is possibly TRBD2 (6 bases). The CDR3 sequence is 13 residues long. Trimming cost V 3 bases and J 5 bases, with 8 bases left between them. The germline gives CDR1 LGHNT, CDR2 FRNRAP. CDR3 sequence: CASGFERDNEQFF. In DNA, the CDR3 is TGTGCTAGTGGTTTCGAGCGGGACAATGAGCAGTTCTTC.

The rearrangement joins TRBV9 to TRBJ1-1, with D perhaps matching TRBD1 (5 bases). With 7 bases removed from V and 3 bases from J, the gap between germline ends came to 19 bases. The V gene's germline CDR1 is SGDLS and CDR2 YYNGEE. This CDR3 spans 15 amino acids. CDR3 sequence reads: CASEWVGTFDTEAFF. As DNA, the CDR3 is TGTGCCAGCGAATGGGTAGGGACTTTCGACACTGAAGCTTTCTTT.

This rearrangement joins TRBV4-2 to TRBJ2-7, with 9 bases that match TRBD2. V dropped 0 bases and J dropped 0; count of bases not matched to a gene: 9. Germline values: CDR1 LGHNA, CDR2 YNFKEQ. The CDR3 runs 18 residues. The CDR3 sequence: CASSQDLGRGGYSYEQYF. CDR3 DNA: TGTGCCAGCAGCCAAGATCTTGGGCGGGGGGGCTACTCCTACGAGCAGTACTTC.